These 21 T cell receptor beta chains originate from one sample sequenced in a study of T cell repertoires in cytomegalovirus infection. No antigen has been assigned to these receptors. Each CDR3 protein gets one entry after TCRdb re-called the reads with MiXCR. The sample contains under 300,000 distinct CDR3 sequences, roughly 21% of which appear only once. Here the sequenced sample was cultured PBMCs, taken from culture after CMV antigen stimulation. Receptors originate from a human donor in good health (CMV status not recorded). Some clones in this sample may be carry-over from other donors' samples.

The chain is built from TRBV28 and TRBJ2-7; D call uncertain. The germline gives CDR1 MDHEN, CDR2 SYDVKM. This CDR3 is 13 amino acids long. The V end lost 8 bases, the J end lost 6 bases, and 17 bases lay between the germline ends. CDR3: CASFNRLPSEQYF. The CDR3 DNA is TGTGCCAGCTTCAACAGACTTCCCTCCGAGCAGTACTTC.

The sample holds a few counts of this clonotype. This chain joins TRBV7-2 and TRBJ2-1; tentative D call: TRBD2 (6 bases). The germline V gene has CDR1 SGHTA and CDR2 FQGNSA. CDR3 length: 15 residues. Trimming removed 5 bases at V and 4 bases at J, with 15 bases between. The CDR3 is CASSPRRTTYNEQFF. The DNA of the CDR3 is TGTGCCAGCAGCCCCCGCCGGACTACATACAATGAGCAGTTCTTC.

This chain links TRBV29-1 with TRBJ2-3; no firm D call. With 2 bases removed from V and 2 bases from J, the gap between germline ends came to 8 bases. The CDR3 length is 13 residues. Per germline, CDR1 SQVTM and CDR2 ANQGSEA. This CDR3 is CSVEPGTTDTQYF. Here the CDR3 DNA reads TGCAGCGTTGAACCGGGCACCACAGATACGCAGTATTTT.

The chain combines TRBV7-3 with TRBJ1-1; no reliable D call. The germline V gene has CDR1 SGHTA and CDR2 FQGTGA. The CDR3 runs 14 residues. The V end was cut by 2 bases, the J end by 3 bases, with 10 bases between. CDR3 DNA sequence: TGTGCCAGCAGCTTAGGTCGGGATTACACTGAAGCTTTCTTT. Translation: CASSLGRDYTEAFF. Together with reference TRBV7-3 and TRBJ1-1, the CDR3 gives the full variable domain: GAGVSQTPSNKVTEKGKYVELRCDPISGHTALYWYRQSLGQGPEFLIYFQGTGAADDSGLPNDRFFAVRPEGSVSTLKIQRTERGDSAVYLCASSLGRDYTEAFFGQGTRLTVV.

This chain joins TRBV19 and TRBJ1-1, with D tentatively TRBD1 (5 bases). Germline assignment: CDR1 LNHDA and CDR2 SQIVND (reference sequence). Trimming left V 3 bases short and J 4 bases short, with 9 bases between. This CDR3 contains 13 residues. The CDR3 region has the DNA TGTGCCAGTAGTATTCTGGGGGGCACTGAAGCTTTCTTT. This gives the protein CASSILGGTEAFF. The full variable domain, its missing parts supplied by reference TRBV19 and TRBJ1-1, is DGGITQSPKYLFRKEGQNVTLSCEQNLNHDAMYWYRQDPGQGLRLIYYSQIVNDFQKGDIAEGYSVSREKKESFPLTVTSAQKNPTAFYLCASSILGGTEAFFGQGTRLTVV.

This clonotype has a count of ten or more. The chain joins TRBV7-2 to TRBJ2-1; the D call may be TRBD1 or TRBD2 (7 bases each). This CDR3 is built from 15 residues. Germline CDR1 SGHTA, CDR2 FQGNSA. V was clipped by 5 bases and J by 7 bases, with 18 bases between them. The CDR3 spells CASSRSGGALNEQFF. CDR3 DNA sequence: TGTGCCAGCAGCCGTTCAGGGGGGGCGTTAAATGAGCAGTTCTTC.

The chain uses TRBV9 and TRBJ2-1, with D perhaps matching TRBD2 (6 bases). Germline lookup yields CDR1 SGDLS and CDR2 YYNGEE. This CDR3 contains 20 residues. Trimming left V 2 bases short and J 0 bases short, with 24 bases between. The chain's CDR3 is CASSVHGNVRAGSSYNEQFF. In DNA form, the CDR3 reads TGTGCCAGCAGCGTCCACGGGAACGTTAGAGCGGGTAGCTCCTACAATGAGCAGTTCTTC.

This clonotype was observed at least ten times. The chain carries TRBV12-3 or TRBV12-4 and TRBJ2-1; tentatively, D is TRBD2 (6 bases). V lost 4 bases to trimming and J lost 0 bases, with 13 bases between them. The CDR3 runs 16 residues. The CDR3 reads CASSSLGGSSYNEQFF. CDR3 coding DNA: TGTGCCAGCAGTTCCCTGGGGGGTAGCTCCTACAATGAGCAGTTCTTC.

The rearrangement uses TRBV11-3 and TRBJ1-1, with D possibly matching TRBD1 (6 bases). The CDR3 covers 14 residues. The V end lost 2 bases, the J end lost 4 bases, and 11 bases lay between the germline ends. Germline V gene sequence: CDR1 SGHNT, CDR2 YENEEA. Here the CDR3 reads CASSLQGPATEAFF. DNA for the CDR3: TGTGCCAGCAGCTTACAGGGGCCGGCCACTGAAGCTTTCTTT.

The chain is built from TRBV29-1 and TRBJ1-1, with 7 bases identical to TRBD1. Germline loops: CDR1 SQVTM, CDR2 ANQGSEA. The trim removed 7 bases at V and 5 bases at J, leaving 13 bases unmatched. The CDR3 runs to 14 residues. Here the CDR3 reads CSGQGGAGLTEAFF. The CDR3 nucleotides read TGCAGCGGCCAGGGGGGGGCAGGTCTTACTGAAGCTTTCTTT.

This clonotype was found a few times. The gene calls are TRBV5-6 and TRBJ2-1; possible D gene TRBD2, 5 bases. Per the germline V gene, CDR1 is SGHDT and CDR2 is YYEEEE. With 4 bases removed from V and 8 bases from J, the gap between germline ends came to 13 bases. The CDR3 contains 13 residues. CDR3 in DNA: TGTGCCAGCAGCCCTTCTAGCTGGTATGAGCAGTTCTTC. Amino acid sequence: CASSPSSWYEQFF.

This clonotype was seen at least ten times. The rearrangement joins TRBV4-1 to TRBJ2-3; TRBD1 agrees at 8 bases. Germline V gene data show CDR1 as MGHRA and CDR2 as YSYEKL. This CDR3 is 15 amino acids long. V dropped 2 bases and J dropped 6; count of bases not matched to a gene: 7. CDR3 nucleotides: TGCGCCAGCAGCCAATTATCGGGACAGGTTGATACGCAGTATTTT. It translates to CASSQLSGQVDTQYF.

This clonotype has at least ten counts. Its ends do not fully match the called genes, so a read error is possible. The chain links TRBV11-2 to TRBJ2-2, with D perhaps TRBD2 (5 bases). The CDR3 has 18 amino acids. Germline CDR1 and CDR2: SGHAT and FQNNGV. In DNA, the CDR3 is TGTGCCAGCAGCTTAGACCTCCTGGGAGTTCTGAACGCCGGGGAGCTGTTTTTT. Translation gives CASSLDLLGVLNAGELFF.

The table lists this clonotype with a few counts. This chain uses TRBV7-8 with TRBJ2-4; TRBD2 agrees at 10 bases. Looked up from germline, CDR1 is SGHVS and CDR2 is FQNEAQ. V dropped 2 bases and J dropped 7; count of bases not matched to a gene: 5. The CDR3 covers 15 residues. The CDR3 is CASSLLAGVRNIQYF. In DNA, the CDR3 is TGTGCCAGCAGCTTACTAGCGGGAGTACGGAACATTCAGTACTTC.

The table lists this clonotype with a few counts. The chain joins TRBV20-1 to TRBJ2-1; D is uncertain. Germline CDR1 DFQATT, CDR2 SNEGSKA (reference sequence). The CDR3 spans 13 residues. V lost 5 bases and J lost 6, with 14 bases in between. This chain's CDR3 is CSASPAVSNEQFF. As DNA, the CDR3 is TGCAGTGCTTCCCCGGCGGTTAGCAATGAGCAGTTCTTC.

Many counts were recorded for this clonotype. The CDR3 loop is CASSQDLRSGYTF. CDR3 nucleotide sequence: TGTGCCAGCAGCCAAGATTTGAGGAGCGGCTACACCTTC. The chain has TRBV3-1 and TRBJ1-2; D is unclear. This CDR3 spans 13 amino acids. Trimming removed 0 bases at V and 8 bases at J, with 10 bases between. The V gene's germline CDR1 is LGHDT and CDR2 YNNKEL (reference sequence). Filled out from reference TRBV3-1 and TRBJ1-2, the complete variable domain reads DTAVSQTPKYLVTQMGNDKSIKCEQNLGHDTMYWYKQDSKKFLKIMFSYNNKELIINETVPNRFSPKSPDKAHLNLHINSLELGDSAVYFCASSQDLRSGYTFGSGTRLTVV.

CDR3 protein: CASSALYRGTGYGYTF. Written as DNA, the CDR3 is TGTGCCAGCAGCGCTCTTTACCGCGGGACAGGGTATGGCTACACCTTC. The V gene is TRBV6-2 or TRBV6-3, the J gene TRBJ1-2; 9 bases are shared with TRBD1. With V trimmed by 6 bases and J by 5 bases, 13 bases remained unmatched. This CDR3 has 16 residues. Germline loops: CDR1 MNHEY, CDR2 SVGEGT.

The chain links TRBV20-1 to TRBJ2-1; TRBD1 agrees at 8 bases. In germline, CDR1 is DFQATT, CDR2 SNEGSKA (reference sequence). CDR3 length equals 12 residues. After removal of 6 bases from V and 8 bases from J, the junction contained 6 bases not matched to a gene. This CDR3 reads CSAISTGDEQFF. CDR3 in DNA: TGCAGTGCCATCTCGACAGGGGATGAGCAGTTCTTC.

In the case of this clonotype: This could be a read error, since a much larger clone is one nucleotide away. This chain joins TRBV7-6 and TRBJ1-4, with D hard to call. Germline CDR1 reads SGHVS; CDR2 reads FNYEAQ. This CDR3 region has 14 residues. The CDR3: CANSLLAGREKLFF. The CDR3, as DNA: TGTGCCAACAGCTTACTGGCAGGAAGAGAAAAACTGTTTTTT.

The chain employs TRBV2 and TRBJ2-2; D gene unclear. Germline values: CDR1 SNHLY, CDR2 FYNNEI. Trimming took 7 bases from V and 0 from J, leaving 12 bases between them. There are 15 residues in the CDR3. CDR3 sequence: CASTELGSNTGELFF. CDR3 DNA sequence: TGTGCCAGCACCGAACTGGGGTCGAACACCGGGGAGCTGTTTTTT.

The chain links TRBV6-5 to TRBJ1-1; perhaps TRBD1 as D (5 bases). V lost 5 bases to trimming and J lost 11 bases, with 21 bases between them. CDR3 length: 14 residues. Germline loops: CDR1 MNHEY, CDR2 SVGAGI. The chain's CDR3 is CASSSYEPQGDAFF. CDR3 nucleotides: TGTGCCAGCAGTAGTTACGAACCCCAGGGTGACGCTTTCTTT.